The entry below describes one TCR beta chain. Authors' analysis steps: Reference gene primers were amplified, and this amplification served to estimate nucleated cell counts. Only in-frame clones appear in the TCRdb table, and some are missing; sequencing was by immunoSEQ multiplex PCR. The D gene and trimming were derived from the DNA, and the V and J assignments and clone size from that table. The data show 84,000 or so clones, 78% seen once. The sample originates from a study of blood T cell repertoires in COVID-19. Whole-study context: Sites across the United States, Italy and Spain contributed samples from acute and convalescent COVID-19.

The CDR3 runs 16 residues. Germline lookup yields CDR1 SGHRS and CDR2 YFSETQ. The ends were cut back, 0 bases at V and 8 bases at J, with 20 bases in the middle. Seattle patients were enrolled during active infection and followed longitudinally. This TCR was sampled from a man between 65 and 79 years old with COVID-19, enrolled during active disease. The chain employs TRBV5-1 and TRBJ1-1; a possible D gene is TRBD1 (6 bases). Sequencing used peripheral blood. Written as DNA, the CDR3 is TGCGCCAGCAGCTTGGAGCGGGGAGGTAGTACAGGGGAAGCTTTCTTT. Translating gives CASSLERGGSTGEAFF.